This passage covers 24 T cell receptor beta chains from one sample sequenced in a study of CXCR3-negative and CXCR3-positive naive CD8 T cells. The antigens for these receptors are not known. Study-level findings and limits: CXCR3-positive naive cells carried more hydrophobic TRB CDR3s than CXCR3-negative naive cells did.

Researchers prepared the TRB cDNA libraries using 5' RACE with UMI labels. TCRdb reworked the 5' RACE reads into one entry per CDR3 protein, no DNA. The sample holds around 140,000 distinct CDR3 sequences. Sequenced material: naive CXCR3+ CD8+ T cells from blood. The subset denotes: CD45RO-CCR7+CD27+CD95- naive CD8+ T cells expressing CXCR3 (TNR3+). These receptors were collected from a human donor in good health. Some clones in this sample may be carry-over from other donors' samples.

This CDR3 is CASSLGLGTGEQHF. The chain recombines TRBV7-2 with TRBJ2-7; TCRdb lists TRBD1, though no DNA is available to test this call. Germline CDR1 SGHTA, CDR2 FQGNSA. The CDR3 totals 14 residues.

The rearrangement uses TRBV7-9 and TRBJ2-1; TCRdb's assignment of TRBD1 cannot be checked, as there is no DNA. Germline CDR1 reads SEHNR; CDR2 reads FQNEAQ (reference sequence). This CDR3 has 16 residues. The CDR3 loop reads CASSLVGPTGDNEQFF. The whole variable domain, remainder taken from reference TRBV7-9 and TRBJ2-1, is DTGVSQNPRHKITKRGQNVTFRCDPISEHNRLYWYRQTLGQGPEFLTYFQNEAQLEKSRLLSDRFSAERPKGSFSTLEIQRTEQGDSAMYLCASSLVGPTGDNEQFFGPGTRLTVL.

The chain combines TRBV5-6 with TRBJ2-7; no DNA is available, so the TRBD1 call from TCRdb remains unchecked. Germline lookup yields CDR1 SGHDT and CDR2 YYEEEE. There are 15 residues in the CDR3. The CDR3 loop reads CASSLGGGTGYEQYF.

V gene TRBV6-2 or TRBV6-3 combines with J gene TRBJ2-7; TCRdb designates TRBD1, a call that cannot be tested without DNA. The germline CDR1 and CDR2 sequences are MNHEY and SVGEGT. This CDR3 spans 13 amino acids. The CDR3 sequence is CASNPGTGDEQYF.

The chain recombines TRBV7-3 with TRBJ1-2; the D call from TCRdb, TRBD1, cannot be confirmed without DNA. This CDR3 region has 15 residues. The germline gives CDR1 SGHTA, CDR2 FQGTGA. The CDR3: CASSLTGGENYGYTF.

The genes are TRBV10-1 and TRBJ2-1; TCRdb lists TRBD2, though no DNA is available to test this call. CDR1 is WNHNN, CDR2 SYGVQD, per germline (reference sequence). This CDR3 has 15 amino acids. The CDR3 is CASSQQSSGHNEQFF.

This chain uses TRBV12-3 or TRBV12-4 with TRBJ2-1; TCRdb's D call, TRBD1, is unchecked because there is no DNA. This CDR3 spans 13 amino acids. CDR3: CASSFGRYNEQFF.

V usage is TRBV6-5 and J usage is TRBJ2-1. There are 11 residues in the CDR3. Germline values: CDR1 MNHEY, CDR2 SVGAGI. The CDR3: CASSYYLERFF.

The chain combines TRBV7-9 with TRBJ2-1; TCRdb calls TRBD1, which cannot be checked without DNA. Germline lookup yields CDR1 SEHNR and CDR2 FQNEAQ (reference sequence). This CDR3 spans 20 amino acids. Here the CDR3 reads CASSPVPPRGGPNLYNEQFF.

The V and J genes are TRBV5-1 and TRBJ1-5; as DNA is missing, the TRBD1 call by TCRdb cannot be tested. Germline V gene lookup returns CDR1 SGHRS and CDR2 YFSETQ. The CDR3 loop spans 15 amino acids. CDR3 sequence reads: CASSPGQGGNQPQHF.

This rearrangement joins TRBV15 to TRBJ2-5; TCRdb designates TRBD2, a call that cannot be tested without DNA. In germline, CDR1 is LNHNV, CDR2 YYDKDF (reference sequence). This CDR3 is built from 16 residues. The CDR3 reads CATSKKGPSAQETQYF.

J is TRBJ2-1 and V is TRBV27; the D call of TRBD1 rests on TCRdb alone, since no DNA is present to check it. The CDR3 covers 14 residues. The germline gives CDR1 MNHEY, CDR2 SMNVEV (reference sequence). The CDR3 is CASISLNRVYEQFF.

The chain carries TRBV5-1 and TRBJ2-7; TCRdb lists TRBD1, though no DNA is available to test this call. Germline V gene lookup returns CDR1 SGHRS and CDR2 YFSETQ. The CDR3 contains 14 residues. Here the CDR3 reads CASSFRTGYYEQYF.

The chain carries TRBV10-3 and TRBJ2-2; TCRdb calls TRBD1, which cannot be checked without DNA. CDR1 is ENHRY, CDR2 SYGVKD, per germline. This CDR3 is built from 15 residues. The CDR3 here is CAIRGGGVNTGELFF.

The V and J genes are TRBV9 and TRBJ1-2; no DNA is available, so the TRBD1 call from TCRdb remains unchecked. The germline V gene has CDR1 SGDLS and CDR2 YYNGEE. The CDR3 contains 16 residues. CDR3 sequence: CASSGYGTADNYGYTF.

V usage is TRBV12-3 or TRBV12-4 and J usage is TRBJ2-3; absent DNA, TCRdb's TRBD2 call cannot be checked. The CDR3 has 16 residues. Here the CDR3 reads CASSPDPSGGTDTQYF.

The rearrangement links TRBV4-2 to TRBJ2-1; TCRdb names TRBD1, which stays unverified in the absence of DNA. From germline, CDR1 is LGHNA and CDR2 YNFKEQ. The CDR3 contains 14 residues. CDR3 region: CASSPKTGYNEQFF.

The rearrangement links TRBV28 to TRBJ2-7; TCRdb names TRBD1, which stays unverified in the absence of DNA. CDR3 length equals 12 residues. From germline, CDR1 is MDHEN and CDR2 SYDVKM. The CDR3 protein is CASRDRFYEQYF. Together with reference TRBV28 and TRBJ2-7, the CDR3 gives the full variable domain: DVKVTQSSRYLVKRTGEKVFLECVQDMDHENMFWYRQDPGLGLRLIYFSYDVKMKEKGDIPEGYSVSREKKERFSLILESASTNQTSMYLCASRDRFYEQYFGPGTRLTVT.

The J gene is TRBJ2-3, the V gene TRBV6-5; as DNA is missing, the TRBD2 call by TCRdb cannot be tested. The germline gives CDR1 MNHEY, CDR2 SVGAGI. The CDR3 runs to 16 residues. This CDR3 is CASSYSPGGHTDTQYF.

CDR3 sequence reads: CASSYSTAYEQYF. V usage is TRBV6-6 and J usage is TRBJ2-7. Germline CDR1 and CDR2: MNHNY and SVGAGI (reference sequence). The CDR3 consists of 13 residues.

This chain links TRBV21-1 with TRBJ2-3; the D call from TCRdb, TRBD1, cannot be confirmed without DNA. TRBV21-1 is classified as a pseudogene. This CDR3 contains 15 residues. This chain's CDR3 is CVSSEQGEGTDTQYF.

The rearrangement joins TRBV4-1 to TRBJ2-5; as DNA is missing, the TRBD2 call by TCRdb cannot be tested. There are 13 residues in the CDR3. Per the germline V gene, CDR1 is MGHRA and CDR2 is YSYEKL. CDR3 sequence: CASRPERGETQYF.

CDR3 sequence reads: CATSDPGLAGTTDTQYF. V is TRBV24-1 and J is TRBJ2-3; checking the TCRdb D call of TRBD2 is not possible without DNA. This CDR3 is 17 amino acids long. Germline V gives CDR1 KGHDR, CDR2 SFDVKD.

The rearrangement uses TRBV7-9 and TRBJ2-1; the D call of TRBD1 rests on TCRdb alone, since no DNA is present to check it. The CDR3 is 17 residues long. CDR1 is SEHNR, CDR2 FQNEAQ, per germline (reference sequence). CDR3 protein: CATFELEAGAPDNEQFF.